These T cell receptor beta chains were read from a single sample in a study of cytomegalovirus exposure and HLA in healthy donors. Generated by immunoSEQ multiplex PCR, the TCRdb table keeps only in-frame clones and is missing some. In the table there are around 93,000 clones, around 82% of which are singletons. The sequenced sample was PBMCs. The receptors come from a man aged 30 to 39 in good health and CMV-seropositive. The CDR3 runs from the conserved cysteine through the conserved F or W. The D gene is left open where the match is weak.

J	D	V	CDR3
TRBJ2-3	NA	TRBV30	CAWSDSYTSDTQYF
TRBJ2-1	TRBD2	TRBV5-1	CASAVLAGYNEQFF
TRBJ2-3	NA	TRBV10-3	CAISGQATDTQYF
TRBJ2-3	NA	TRBV6-5	CASSRQPGQTDTQYF
TRBJ2-1	TRBD2	TRBV2	CASRKGLAGPSSYNEQFF
TRBJ1-4	TRBD1	TRBV27	CASSPTGTGAVGKLFF
TRBJ2-1	NA	TRBV28	CASSLSSGYYNEQFF
TRBJ2-7	TRBD2	TRBV25-1	CASSTGTTHYEQYF
TRBJ1-5	TRBD1	TRBV6-1	CASSDGQGWNQPQHF
TRBJ1-4	NA	TRBV28	CASSLGGGGREKLFF
TRBJ1-5	TRBD1	TRBV6-6	CASREPGQTNQPQHF
TRBJ2-5	NA	TRBV28	CASVSGGLNQETQYF
TRBJ2-7	NA	TRBV6-5	CASSDLGSTPYEQYF
TRBJ2-2	NA	TRBV6-5	CASRNRFVAGELFF
TRBJ1-2	NA	TRBV19	CASSTDSFGAQAGYTF
TRBJ2-1	TRBD2	TRBV7-2	CASSSTKVGLAGFNEQFF
TRBJ1-6	NA	TRBV2	CASNPGINSPLHF
TRBJ1-4	TRBD1	TRBV7-6	CASSYGQGREKLFF
TRBJ1-5	TRBD1	TRBV7-2	CASSLEGPGGDQPQHF